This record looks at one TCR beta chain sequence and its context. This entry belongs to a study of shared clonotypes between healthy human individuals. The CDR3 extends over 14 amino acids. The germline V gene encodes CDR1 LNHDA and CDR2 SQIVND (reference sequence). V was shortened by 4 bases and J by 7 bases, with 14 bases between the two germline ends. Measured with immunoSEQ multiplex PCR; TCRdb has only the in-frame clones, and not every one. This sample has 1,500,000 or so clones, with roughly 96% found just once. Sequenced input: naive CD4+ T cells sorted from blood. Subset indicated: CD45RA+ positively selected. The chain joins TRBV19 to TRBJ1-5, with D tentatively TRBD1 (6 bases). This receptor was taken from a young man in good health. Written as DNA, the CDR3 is TGTGCCAGTAGTAAAGGGGCAGGGGAACAGCCCCAGCATTTT. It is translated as CASSKGAGEQPQHF.